This entry is about one T cell receptor (beta chain). The antigen is unknown. This sample is part of a study of OX40 agonist ivuxolimab in advanced cancers. Study context: Partial responses were recorded for three patients, including one with hepatocellular carcinoma and two with cutaneous melanoma. Study results and limitations: In the 0.1 to 3.0 mg/kg range, CD4+ and CD8+ blood T cells had expanded clonally by week 6. Antigen specificity was not determined for the expanded peripheral T cells.

The repertoire was sequenced with immunoSEQ multiplex PCR; TCRdb's copy has only in-frame clones and lacks some. This sample yields tens of thousands of clones, of which roughly nine tenths are seen a single time; around 0.31% belongs to the top ten. Patients with a history of autoimmune disease or on systemic immunosuppression were excluded. This TCR was recovered from an adult with an advanced solid tumor such as melanoma, head and neck, liver or kidney cancer. This specimen consisted of CD4+ or CD8+ T cells sorted from blood, obtained in a trial of the OX40 agonist ivuxolimab.

In DNA, the CDR3 is TGTGCCAGCAGCTCCCCGGGAAGCAATCAGCCCCAGCATTTT. It specifies CASSSPGSNQPQHF. V gene TRBV5-4 combines with J gene TRBJ1-5, with unresolved D. Germline assignment: CDR1 SGHNT and CDR2 YYREEE (reference sequence). The CDR3 consists of 14 residues. V was shortened by 3 bases and J by 1 base, with 8 bases between the two germline ends. The full variable domain, with the rest looked up from reference TRBV5-4 and TRBJ1-5, is ETGVTQSPTHLIKTRGQQVTLRCSSQSGHNTVSWYQQALGQGPQFIFQYYREEENGRGNFPPRFSGLQFPNYSSELNVNALELDDSALYLCASSSPGSNQPQHFGDGTRLSIL.